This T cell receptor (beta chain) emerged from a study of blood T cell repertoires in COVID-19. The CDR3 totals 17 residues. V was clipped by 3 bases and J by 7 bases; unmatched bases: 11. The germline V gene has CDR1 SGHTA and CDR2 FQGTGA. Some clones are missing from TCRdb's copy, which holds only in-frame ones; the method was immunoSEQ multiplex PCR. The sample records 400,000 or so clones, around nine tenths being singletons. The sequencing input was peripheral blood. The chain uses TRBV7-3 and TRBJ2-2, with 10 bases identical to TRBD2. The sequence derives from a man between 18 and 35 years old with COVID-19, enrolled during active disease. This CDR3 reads CASSLKRLAGVGGELFF. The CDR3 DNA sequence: TGTGCCAGCAGCTTGAAGCGGCTAGCGGGAGTGGGCGGGGAGCTGTTTTTT.